This passage covers 24 T cell receptor beta chains from one sample sequenced in a study of identical twins. TCRdb reanalysed the 5' RACE reads using MiXCR and keeps one entry per CDR3 protein. In the table there are about 470,000 distinct CDR3 sequences, more than 20% of which are singletons. A further study also used this sample, focusing on T cells expressing NK-cell markers.

The sequenced sample consisted of CD4+ T cells sorted from blood. These receptors originate from a woman between 18 and 29 years old in good health.

At least ten counts were recorded for this clonotype. The rearrangement links TRBV12-3 or TRBV12-4 to TRBJ1-1; TRBD1 matches at 8 bases. The CDR3 is 13 amino acids. V trimming: 4 bases; J trimming: 3 bases; junction bases outside the gene matches: 1. The CDR3 DNA reads as TGTGCCAGCAGTTGGACAGGGTACACTGAAGCTTTCTTT. Protein product: CASSWTGYTEAFF.

The CDR3 sequence is CASTQQGEPQHF. For the CDR3, the DNA is TGTGCCAGCACCCAACAGGGTGAGCCCCAGCATTTT. The gene calls are TRBV12-3 or TRBV12-4 and TRBJ1-5; tentatively, D is TRBD1 (6 bases). Trimming shortened V by 7 bases and J by 8 bases, and 12 bases separated the two germline ends. This CDR3 is 12 amino acids long.

This clonotype was detected a few times. This chain connects TRBV20-1 to TRBJ2-7, with 11 bases that match TRBD2. V trimming: 6 bases; J trimming: 4 bases; junction bases outside the gene matches: 8. The CDR3 runs 14 residues. CDR1 is DFQATT, CDR2 SNEGSKA, per germline (reference sequence). The CDR3 DNA sequence: TGCAGTGCCGCCCCGGCTAGCGGGGGGTACGAGCAGTACTTC. Translated: CSAAPASGGYEQYF.

The chain employs TRBV11-3 and TRBJ2-7; TRBD2 is a possible D gene (6 bases). Germline-derived CDR1 and CDR2 are SGHNT and YENEEA. The CDR3 runs to 14 residues. V was pared by 5 bases and J by 1 base, with 12 bases between. This CDR3 is CASSPGTFSYEQYF. CDR3 nucleotides: TGTGCCAGCAGCCCCGGGACTTTTTCCTACGAGCAGTACTTC.

This chain links TRBV6-2 or TRBV6-3 with TRBJ2-7, with 14 positions matching TRBD2. The V segment lost 7 bases and the J segment 4 bases; nucleotides outside the gene matches: 3. This CDR3 has 14 amino acids. Germline assignment: CDR1 MNHEY and CDR2 SVGEGT. CDR3 residues: CASKRTSGRYEQYF. DNA of the CDR3: TGTGCCAGCAAAAGGACTAGCGGGAGGTACGAGCAGTACTTC.

V is TRBV10-3 and J is TRBJ2-5; D unresolved. Germline V lookup: CDR1 ENHRY, CDR2 SYGVKD. The germline V and J ends were trimmed by 4 bases and 1 base, with 7 bases remaining between them. The CDR3 consists of 13 residues. In DNA form, the CDR3 reads TGTGCCATCAGTGGGGCCCGCCAAGAGACCCAGTACTTC. This codes for CAISGARQETQYF.

The chain links TRBV2 to TRBJ2-1; 9 bases are shared with TRBD2. This CDR3 spans 15 amino acids. The V and J ends lost 5 bases and 4 bases, in that order; junction bases with no gene match: 6. Looked up from germline, CDR1 is SNHLY and CDR2 is FYNNEI. CDR3 sequence (DNA): TGTGCCAGCAGTTACCGACTAGCGGCTTACAATGAGCAGTTCTTC. This codes for CASSYRLAAYNEQFF.

This clonotype has more than one count but fewer than ten. The chain joins TRBV14 to TRBJ1-5, with 7 nucleotides matching TRBD1. CDR1 is SGHDN and CDR2 is FVKESK in the germline V gene. With V trimmed by 4 bases and J by 15 bases, 9 bases remained unmatched. CDR3 length: 12 amino acids. The CDR3 protein is CASSPRQGVLHF. In DNA, the CDR3 is TGTGCCAGCAGCCCCCGTCAGGGGGTTTTGCATTTT.

This sequence joins TRBV3-1 and TRBJ1-3; 7 bases map to TRBD1. The CDR3 is 17 residues long. Germline assignment: CDR1 LGHDT and CDR2 YNNKEL (reference sequence). Trimming at V came to 1 base and at J to 4 bases, leaving 10 bases not matched to a gene. In DNA, the CDR3 is TGTGCCAGCAGCCAAGCGCACATCGACAGGGCCGGAAACACCATATATTTT. Translation: CASSQAHIDRAGNTIYF.

This clonotype was picked up many times. The V gene is TRBV10-3, the J gene TRBJ1-1; 8 bases align to TRBD1. The J segment lost 5 bases and the V segment lost 8 bases, leaving 7 bases of the junction unmatched. Germline CDR1 ENHRY, CDR2 SYGVKD. The CDR3 length is 13 residues. The CDR3 region has the DNA TGTGCCATCTCCGGGACAGGCCTTACTGAAGCTTTCTTT. Translation: CAISGTGLTEAFF.

The genes are TRBV6-1 and TRBJ2-1, with 9 bases that match TRBD2. CDR1 is MNHNS and CDR2 is SASEGT in the germline V gene. CDR3 length: 15 amino acids. With 6 bases clipped from V and 2 bases from J, the junction kept 5 bases outside the gene matches. In DNA form, the CDR3 reads TGTGCCAGCAGAAGAATAGCGGGGGCCTACAATGAGCAGTTCTTC. Translation: CASRRIAGAYNEQFF.

The rearrangement links TRBV6-1 to TRBJ2-1, with 10 bases that match TRBD2. V trimming: 6 bases; J trimming: 8 bases; junction bases outside the gene matches: 16. Germline V gene data show CDR1 as MNHNS and CDR2 as SASEGT. CDR3 length: 17 amino acids. The DNA for the CDR3 is TGTGCCAGCAGCCGCGAAAAACTAGCGGGGAAGTTCGATGAGCAGTTCTTC. It is translated as CASSREKLAGKFDEQFF.

The chain has TRBV18 and TRBJ2-1; weak D call: TRBD1 (6 bases). V was shortened by 2 bases and J by 4 bases, with 12 bases between the two germline ends. The CDR3 sequence is 15 residues long. Germline lookup yields CDR1 KGHSH and CDR2 LQKENI. CDR3 sequence (DNA): TGTGCCAGCTCACCAGGCCAGGGGCGTTACAATGAGCAGTTCTTC. It yields the protein CASSPGQGRYNEQFF.

This clonotype has a handful of counts. The CDR3 nucleotides read TGTGCCAGCAGCTTAGTTGGTTGGGGAGAGACCCAGTACTTC. As protein: CASSLVGWGETQYF. J is TRBJ2-5 and V is TRBV11-2; D is ambiguous. Germline V CDR1 and CDR2: SGHAT, FQNNGV. CDR3 size: 14 residues. Trimming stripped 1 base from V and 4 bases from J, with 10 bases between.

CDR3 sequence: CSGGGEAGGTDTQYF. CDR3 nucleotides: TGCAGCGGGGGCGGGGAGGCTGGAGGCACAGATACGCAGTATTTT. V is TRBV29-1 and J is TRBJ2-3, with D possibly matching TRBD2 (6 bases). The CDR3 runs to 15 residues. The germline V and J ends were trimmed by 7 bases and 1 base, with 18 bases remaining between them. The germline CDR1 and CDR2 sequences are SQVTM and ANQGSEA.

J is TRBJ2-4 and V is TRBV20-1; maybe TRBD1 (6 bases). The germline CDR1 and CDR2 sequences are DFQATT and SNEGSKA (reference sequence). V was pared by 0 bases and J by 0 bases, with 15 bases between. CDR3 size: 17 residues. This CDR3 is CSARDPGQILAKNIQYF. In DNA, the CDR3 is TGCAGTGCTAGAGACCCCGGACAGATACTAGCCAAAAACATTCAGTACTTC.

The chain recombines TRBV24-1 with TRBJ1-1; D not resolved. The CDR3 runs to 11 residues. V was cut by 5 bases and J by 11 bases, with 11 bases left in between. Germline CDR1 is KGHDR and CDR2 is SFDVKD. The CDR3 region is CATSAARIAFF. CDR3 coding DNA: TGTGCCACCAGTGCCGCTCGAATCGCTTTCTTT.

The chain recombines TRBV6-2 or TRBV6-3 with TRBJ2-2, with D perhaps TRBD2 (5 bases). Trimming took off 6 bases at V and 5 bases at J, with 13 bases between the two ends. The CDR3 sequence is 14 residues long. The germline V gene has CDR1 MNHEY and CDR2 SVGEGT. The DNA for the CDR3 is TGTGCCAGCAGCACGGGGATTGGGACCGGGGAGCTGTTTTTT. Protein sequence: CASSTGIGTGELFF.

The chain recombines TRBV7-8 with TRBJ2-3; 8 nucleotides align to TRBD2. V trimming: 8 bases; J trimming: 9 bases; junction bases outside the gene matches: 13. Germline-derived CDR1 and CDR2 are SGHVS and FQNEAQ. The CDR3 is 14 residues long. CDR3: CASGPAGGVYTQYF. As DNA, the CDR3 is TGTGCCAGCGGGCCGGCGGGGGGCGTTTACACGCAGTATTTT.

The rearrangement joins TRBV12-3 or TRBV12-4 to TRBJ1-1; D is unclear. This CDR3 contains 14 residues. Trimming took off 5 bases at V and 4 bases at J, with 14 bases between the two ends. CDR3 coding DNA: TGTGCCAGCAGTATTCGGGCGGCGGGCACTGAAGCTTTCTTT. It specifies CASSIRAAGTEAFF.

The rearrangement joins TRBV10-3 to TRBJ1-2; 8 bases line up with TRBD1. With V trimmed by 2 bases and J by 13 bases, 6 bases remained unmatched. This CDR3 is 12 amino acids long. Germline values: CDR1 ENHRY, CDR2 SYGVKD. The CDR3 coding sequence is TGTGCCATCAGTGAGGGTCTACAGGGGGTCACCTTC. Its translation is CAISEGLQGVTF.

This chain uses TRBV12-3 or TRBV12-4 with TRBJ2-5; tentatively, D is TRBD2 (5 bases). V was shortened by 3 bases and J by 5 bases, with 19 bases between the two germline ends. The CDR3 runs 16 residues. The CDR3 region has the DNA TGTGCCAGCAGTTTTACGGGCGGGCCCCTGGGGGAGACCCAGTACTTC. This sequence encodes CASSFTGGPLGETQYF.

The J gene is TRBJ2-3, the V gene TRBV4-3; 13 bases are a match to TRBD2. The trim removed 0 bases at V and 8 bases at J, leaving 8 bases unmatched. In germline, CDR1 is LGHNA, CDR2 YSLEER. This CDR3 contains 17 residues. CDR3 nucleotides: TGCGCCAGCAGCCAAGAATTTGGACTAGCGGGAGTTTTTACGCAGTATTTT. Translated, it gives CASSQEFGLAGVFTQYF.

This clonotype was seen a few times. This chain uses TRBV20-1 with TRBJ2-7; 10 bases are a match to TRBD2. Per the germline V gene, CDR1 is DFQATT and CDR2 is SNEGSKA (reference sequence). V was pared by 3 bases and J by 4 bases, with 6 bases of the junction left unmatched. The length of the CDR3 is 14 residues. The DNA of the CDR3 is TGCAGTGCTAGCGCTACTAGCGGGACGTACGAGCAGTACTTC. It translates to CSASATSGTYEQYF.